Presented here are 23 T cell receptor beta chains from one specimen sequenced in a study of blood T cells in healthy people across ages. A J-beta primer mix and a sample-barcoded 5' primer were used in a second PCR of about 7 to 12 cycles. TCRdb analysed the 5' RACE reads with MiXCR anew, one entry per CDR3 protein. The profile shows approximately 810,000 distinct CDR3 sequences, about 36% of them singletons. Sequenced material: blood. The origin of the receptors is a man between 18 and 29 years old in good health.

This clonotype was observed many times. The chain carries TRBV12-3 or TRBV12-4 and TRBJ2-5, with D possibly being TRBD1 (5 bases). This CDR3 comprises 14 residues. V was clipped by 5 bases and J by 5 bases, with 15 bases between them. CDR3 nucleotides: TGTGCCAGCAGTCCAGACAGATCCGGGGAGACCCAGTACTTC. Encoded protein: CASSPDRSGETQYF.

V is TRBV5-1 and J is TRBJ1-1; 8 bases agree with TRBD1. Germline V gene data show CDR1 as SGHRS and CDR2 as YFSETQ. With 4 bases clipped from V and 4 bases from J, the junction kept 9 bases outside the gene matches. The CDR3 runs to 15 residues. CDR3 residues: CASSDQGAESTEAFF. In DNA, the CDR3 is TGCGCCAGCAGCGATCAGGGGGCTGAGAGCACTGAAGCTTTCTTT.

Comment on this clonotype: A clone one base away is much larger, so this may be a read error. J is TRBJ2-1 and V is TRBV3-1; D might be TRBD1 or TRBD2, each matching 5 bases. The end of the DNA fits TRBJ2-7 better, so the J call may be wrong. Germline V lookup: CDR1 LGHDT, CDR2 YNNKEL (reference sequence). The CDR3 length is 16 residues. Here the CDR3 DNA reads TGTGCCAGCAGCCAAGGGGTCAGGGAGATATACAATGAGCAGTACTTC. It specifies CASSQGVREIYNEQYF.

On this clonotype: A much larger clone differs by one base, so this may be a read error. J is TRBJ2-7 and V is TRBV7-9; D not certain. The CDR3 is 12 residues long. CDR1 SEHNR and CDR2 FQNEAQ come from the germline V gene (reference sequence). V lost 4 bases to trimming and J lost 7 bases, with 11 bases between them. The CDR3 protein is CASSSLPHEQYF. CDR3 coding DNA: TGTGCCAGCAGCTCTCTACCCCATGAGCAGTACTTC.

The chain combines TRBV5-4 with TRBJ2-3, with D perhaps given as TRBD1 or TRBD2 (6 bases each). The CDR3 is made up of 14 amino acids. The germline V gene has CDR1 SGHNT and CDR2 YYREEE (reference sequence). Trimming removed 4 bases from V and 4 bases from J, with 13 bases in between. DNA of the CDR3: TGTGCCAGCAGCCAACGGGGGCTCTCAGATACGCAGTATTTT. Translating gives CASSQRGLSDTQYF.

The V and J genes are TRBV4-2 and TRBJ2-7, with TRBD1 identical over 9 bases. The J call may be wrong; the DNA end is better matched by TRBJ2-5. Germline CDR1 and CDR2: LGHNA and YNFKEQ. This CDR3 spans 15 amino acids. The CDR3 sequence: CASSQDRDREETQYF. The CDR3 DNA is TGTGCCAGCAGCCAAGACAGGGACAGGGAAGAGACCCAGTACTTC.

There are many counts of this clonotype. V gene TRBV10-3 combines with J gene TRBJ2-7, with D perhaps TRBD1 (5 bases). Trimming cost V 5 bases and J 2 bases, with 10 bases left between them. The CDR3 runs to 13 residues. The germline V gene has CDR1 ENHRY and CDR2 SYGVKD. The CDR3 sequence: CAISSVQAYEQYF. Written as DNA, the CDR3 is TGTGCCATCAGTTCGGTACAGGCCTACGAGCAGTACTTC.

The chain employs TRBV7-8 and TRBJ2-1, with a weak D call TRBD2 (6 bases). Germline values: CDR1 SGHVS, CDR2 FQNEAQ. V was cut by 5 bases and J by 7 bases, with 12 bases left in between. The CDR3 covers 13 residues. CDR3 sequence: CASSTLARNEQFF. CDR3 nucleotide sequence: TGTGCCAGCAGCACGCTAGCGAGAAATGAGCAGTTCTTC.

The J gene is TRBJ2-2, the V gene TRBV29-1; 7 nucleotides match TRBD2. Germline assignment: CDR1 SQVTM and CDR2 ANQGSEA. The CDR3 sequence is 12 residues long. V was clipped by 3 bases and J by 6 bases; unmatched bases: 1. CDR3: CSVEGGAGELFF. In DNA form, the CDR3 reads TGCAGCGTTGAGGGAGGGGCCGGGGAGCTGTTTTTT.

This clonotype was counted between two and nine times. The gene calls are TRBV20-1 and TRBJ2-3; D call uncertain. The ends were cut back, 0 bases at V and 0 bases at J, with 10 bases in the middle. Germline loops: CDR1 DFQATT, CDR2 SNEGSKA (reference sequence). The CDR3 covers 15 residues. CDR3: CSARDRVESTDTQYF. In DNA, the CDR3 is TGCAGTGCTAGAGATCGTGTAGAAAGCACAGATACGCAGTATTTT.

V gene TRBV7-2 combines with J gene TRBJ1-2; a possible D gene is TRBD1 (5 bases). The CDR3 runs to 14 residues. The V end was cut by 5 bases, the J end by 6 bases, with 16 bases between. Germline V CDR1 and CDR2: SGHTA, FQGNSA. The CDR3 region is CASSPERGSDGYTF. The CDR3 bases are TGTGCCAGCAGCCCTGAAAGGGGCAGCGATGGCTACACCTTC.

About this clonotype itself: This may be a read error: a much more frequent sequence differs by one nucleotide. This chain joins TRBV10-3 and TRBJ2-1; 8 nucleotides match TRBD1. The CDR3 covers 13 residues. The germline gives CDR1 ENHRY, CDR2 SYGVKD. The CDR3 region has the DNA TGTGCCATACAGGGGGATACCTACAATGAGCCGTTCTTC. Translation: CAIQGDTYNEPFF.

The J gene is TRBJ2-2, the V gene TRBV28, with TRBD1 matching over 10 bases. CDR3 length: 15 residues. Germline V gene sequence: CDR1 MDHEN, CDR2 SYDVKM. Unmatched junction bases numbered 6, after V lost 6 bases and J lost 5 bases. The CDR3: CASSYRDRGTGELFF. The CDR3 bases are TGTGCCAGCAGCTACCGGGACAGGGGAACCGGGGAGCTGTTTTTT. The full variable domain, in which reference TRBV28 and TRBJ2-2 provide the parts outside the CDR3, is DVKVTQSSRYLVKRTGEKVFLECVQDMDHENMFWYRQDPGLGLRLIYFSYDVKMKEKGDIPEGYSVSREKKERFSLILESASTNQTSMYLCASSYRDRGTGELFFGEGSRLTVL.

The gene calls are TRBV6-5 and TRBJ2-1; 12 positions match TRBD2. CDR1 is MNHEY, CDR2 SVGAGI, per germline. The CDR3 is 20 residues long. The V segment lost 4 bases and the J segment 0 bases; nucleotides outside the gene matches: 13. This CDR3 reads CASSSPRTGLAGHSYNEQFF. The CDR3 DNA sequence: TGTGCCAGCAGTTCACCTCGGACAGGACTAGCGGGACACTCCTACAATGAGCAGTTCTTC.

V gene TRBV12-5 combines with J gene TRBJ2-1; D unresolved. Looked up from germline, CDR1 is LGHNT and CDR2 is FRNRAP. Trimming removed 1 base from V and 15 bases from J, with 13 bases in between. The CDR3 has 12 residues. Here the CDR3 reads CASGLGIGDRFF. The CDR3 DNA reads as TGTGCTAGTGGTTTGGGCATTGGGGATCGGTTCTTC.

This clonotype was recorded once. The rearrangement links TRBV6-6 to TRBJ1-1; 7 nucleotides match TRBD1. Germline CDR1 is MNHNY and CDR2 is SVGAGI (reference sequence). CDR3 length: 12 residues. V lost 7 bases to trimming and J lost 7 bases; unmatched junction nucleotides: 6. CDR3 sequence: CASTVNRGEAFF. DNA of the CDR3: TGTGCCAGCACCGTCAACAGGGGTGAAGCTTTCTTT.

The CDR3 loop reads CASSQRASVETQYF. CDR3 in DNA: TGTGCCAGCAGCCAACGGGCTAGCGTTGAGACCCAGTACTTC. This rearrangement joins TRBV14 to TRBJ2-5; D possibly corresponds to TRBD2 (6 bases). The CDR3 is 14 amino acids. Germline values: CDR1 SGHDN, CDR2 FVKESK. V was pared by 2 bases and J by 5 bases, with 12 bases between.

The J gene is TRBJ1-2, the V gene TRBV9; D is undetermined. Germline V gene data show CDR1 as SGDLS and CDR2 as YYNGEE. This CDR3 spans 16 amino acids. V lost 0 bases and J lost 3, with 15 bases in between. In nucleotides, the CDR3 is TGTGCCAGCAGCGTAGAAGGAAGGGAGGCTGACTATGGCTACACCTTC. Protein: CASSVEGREADYGYTF. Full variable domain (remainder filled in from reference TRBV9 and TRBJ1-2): DSGVTQTPKHLITATGQRVTLRCSPRSGDLSVYWYQQSLDQGLQFLIQYYNGEERAKGNILERFSAQQFPDLHSELNLSSLELGDSALYFCASSVEGREADYGYTFGSGTRLTVV.

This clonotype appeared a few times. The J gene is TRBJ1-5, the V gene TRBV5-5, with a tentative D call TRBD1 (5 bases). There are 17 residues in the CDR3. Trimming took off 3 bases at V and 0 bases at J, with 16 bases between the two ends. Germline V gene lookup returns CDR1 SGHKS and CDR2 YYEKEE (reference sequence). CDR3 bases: TGTGCCAGCAGCTCACTTGGGGCAGCCGGTAGCAATCAGCCCCAGCATTTT. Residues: CASSSLGAAGSNQPQHF. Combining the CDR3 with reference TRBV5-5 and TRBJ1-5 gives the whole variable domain DAGVTQSPTHLIKTRGQQVTLRCSPISGHKSVSWYQQVLGQGPQFIFQYYEKEERGRGNFPDRFSARQFPNYSSELNVNALLLGDSALYLCASSSLGAAGSNQPQHFGDGTRLSIL.

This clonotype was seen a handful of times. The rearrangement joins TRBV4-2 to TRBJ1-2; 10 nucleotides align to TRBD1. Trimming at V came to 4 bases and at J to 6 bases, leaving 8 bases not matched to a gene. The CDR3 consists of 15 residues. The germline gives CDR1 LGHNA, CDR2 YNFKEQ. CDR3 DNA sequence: TGTGCCAGCAGCCGAGAGACAGGGGGCGCTGATGGCTACACCTTC. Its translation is CASSRETGGADGYTF.

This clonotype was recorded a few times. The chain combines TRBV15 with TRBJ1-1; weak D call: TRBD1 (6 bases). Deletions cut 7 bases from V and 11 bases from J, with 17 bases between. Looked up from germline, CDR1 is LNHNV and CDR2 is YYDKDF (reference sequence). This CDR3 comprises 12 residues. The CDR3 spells CATKSQGQGAFF. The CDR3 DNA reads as TGTGCCACCAAGAGCCAGGGGCAGGGGGCTTTCTTT.

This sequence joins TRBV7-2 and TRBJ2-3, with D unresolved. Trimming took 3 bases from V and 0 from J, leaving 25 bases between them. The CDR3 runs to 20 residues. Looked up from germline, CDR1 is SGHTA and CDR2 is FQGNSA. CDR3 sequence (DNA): TGTGCCAGCAGCTTCACTATGAGTGGTGAATATGCTACTAGCACAGATACGCAGTATTTT. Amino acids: CASSFTMSGEYATSTDTQYF.

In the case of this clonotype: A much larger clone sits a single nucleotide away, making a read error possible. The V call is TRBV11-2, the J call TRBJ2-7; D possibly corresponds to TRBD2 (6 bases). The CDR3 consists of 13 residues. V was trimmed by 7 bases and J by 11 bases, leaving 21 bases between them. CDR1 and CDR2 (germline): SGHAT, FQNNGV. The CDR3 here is CASNTLLGGWEYF. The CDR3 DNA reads TGTGCCAGCAACACCCTGCTCGGGGGATGGGAGTACTTC.